One sample yielded the 4 T cell receptor beta chains listed below, sequenced in a study of cytomegalovirus exposure and HLA in healthy donors. This PCR relied on a set of 60 Vbeta primers and 13 Jbeta primers. The protocol was immunoSEQ multiplex PCR, while the TCRdb copy is restricted to in-frame clones and leaves out a portion. This table holds 100,000 or so clones, roughly three quarters found once. Material for sequencing was PBMCs. Receptors were obtained from a woman aged 45-65 years in good health and CMV-seropositive.

This clone was observed once. The rearrangement links TRBV5-4 to TRBJ2-2, with D unclear. V was shortened by 2 bases and J by 3 bases, with 5 bases between the two germline ends. Germline values: CDR1 SGHNT, CDR2 YYREEE (reference sequence). The CDR3 spans 13 residues. CDR3 DNA sequence: TGTGCCAGCAGCTTTCGGGACACCGGGGAGCTGTTTTTT. It yields the protein CASSFRDTGELFF.

This clone was seen a handful of times. J is TRBJ2-3 and V is TRBV10-1; weak D call: TRBD1 (6 bases). Trimming stripped 5 bases from V and 2 bases from J, with 11 bases between. CDR3 length equals 14 residues. Germline lookup yields CDR1 WNHNN and CDR2 SYGVQD (reference sequence). CDR3 sequence: CASSTGHTTDTQYF. CDR3 DNA sequence: TGCGCCAGCAGTACGGGACACACCACAGATACGCAGTATTTT.

The chain recombines TRBV11-2 with TRBJ1-2, with D possibly TRBD1 on 5 matching bases. Germline CDR1 and CDR2: SGHAT and FQNNGV. The CDR3 covers 14 residues. Trimming removed 5 bases from V and 8 bases from J, with 18 bases in between. The CDR3 region has the DNA TGTGCCAGCAGCCAACTAGCAGGGTACGACGGCTACACCTTC. Translated: CASSQLAGYDGYTF.

This clone appeared a few times. V is TRBV9 and J is TRBJ1-5, with D possibly being TRBD1 (6 bases). This CDR3 is 14 amino acids long. The V gene's germline CDR1 is SGDLS and CDR2 YYNGEE. The V gene lost 3 bases and the J gene lost 6 bases, with 13 bases spanning the gap. The CDR3 DNA sequence: TGTGCCAGCAGCGAAACAGGGTCGGGTCAGCCCCAGCATTTT. Amino acid sequence: CASSETGSGQPQHF.